One sample yielded the 7 T cell receptor beta chains listed below, sequenced in a study of T cells in Graves' hyperthyroidism and ophthalmopathy. TCR beta CDR3 region amplification was performed from RNA transcripts. First-round RT-PCR with HTBI primers amplified the TCR CDR3 region. TCRdb reprocessed the multiplex PCR reads via MiXCR and lists one record per CDR3 protein. The table includes over 250,000 distinct CDR3 sequences, approximately 17% detected once. The sample consisted of blood. The receptors originated from a woman aged 55-75 years with Graves' ophthalmopathy.

This clonotype was seen ten or more times. The chain is built from TRBV7-2 and TRBJ1-2; 8 nucleotides line up with TRBD1. Trimming took 4 bases from V and 7 from J; bases not matched to a gene: 5. The CDR3 is made up of 13 amino acids. Germline V CDR1 and CDR2: SGHTA, FQGNSA. Here the CDR3 DNA reads TGTGCCAGCAGCTCGCAGGGGGCTGGTGGCTACACCTTC. It codes for CASSSQGAGGYTF.

This clonotype was observed many times. The rearrangement uses TRBV20-1 and TRBJ1-1; the D is unclear. The V gene's germline CDR1 is DFQATT and CDR2 SNEGSKA (reference sequence). V was trimmed by 5 bases and J by 1 base, leaving 8 bases between them. The CDR3 loop spans 12 amino acids. In DNA form, the CDR3 reads TGCAGTGCTTCGTTGGGGAACACTGAAGCTTTCTTT. Its protein is CSASLGNTEAFF.

This clonotype was seen only a few times. V is TRBV24-1 and J is TRBJ1-2; 9 bases fit TRBD1. The CDR3 has 15 amino acids. In germline, CDR1 is KGHDR, CDR2 SFDVKD. The junction had 5 bases not matched to a gene; V was cut back by 3 bases and J by 4 bases. The CDR3 is CATSDPGQGTYGYTF. For the CDR3, the DNA is TGTGCCACCAGTGATCCGGGACAGGGCACCTATGGCTACACCTTC.

This clonotype was seen at least ten times. The chain combines TRBV11-2 with TRBJ2-7; D perhaps matches TRBD1 (5 bases). Germline V gene data show CDR1 as SGHAT and CDR2 as FQNNGV. V lost 6 bases and J 1 base, leaving 16 bases between the germline ends. The CDR3 is 15 residues long. For the CDR3, the DNA is TGTGCCAGCAGGCACATCAGGGATAAATCCTACGAGCAGTACTTC. This encodes CASRHIRDKSYEQYF.

This clonotype showed up many times. CDR3 sequence reads: CASSQPGQGYNEQFF. CDR3 bases: TGCGCCAGCAGCCAACCGGGACAGGGCTACAATGAGCAGTTCTTC. J is TRBJ2-1 and V is TRBV4-3; TRBD1 aligns across 9 bases. Trimming took 2 bases from V and 3 from J; bases not matched to a gene: 2. The CDR3 totals 15 residues. Germline V CDR1 and CDR2: LGHNA, YSLEER.

This clonotype occurred many times. The chain recombines TRBV11-2 with TRBJ2-3, with a weak D call TRBD1 (6 bases). Trimming stripped 1 base from V and 3 bases from J, with 11 bases between. The germline CDR1 and CDR2 sequences are SGHAT and FQNNGV. The length of the CDR3 is 15 residues. CDR3 loop: CASSLGLGATDTQYF. The CDR3 bases are TGTGCCAGCAGCTTAGGGTTGGGGGCAACAGATACGCAGTATTTT.

With respect to this clonotype: Given a much more abundant clone one base away, this may be a read error. A read error is likely, as this CDR3 ends without the conserved phenylalanine or tryptophan. The chain carries TRBV20-1 and TRBJ1-1; D uncertain. Deletions cut 0 bases from V and 4 bases from J, with 12 bases between. This CDR3 region has 14 residues. Germline V lookup: CDR1 DFQATT, CDR2 SNEGSKA (reference sequence). In nucleotides, the CDR3 is TGCAGTGCTAGAGATCCCCAAGGGTCCACTGAAGCTTTCCTT. This codes for CSARDPQGSTEAFL.